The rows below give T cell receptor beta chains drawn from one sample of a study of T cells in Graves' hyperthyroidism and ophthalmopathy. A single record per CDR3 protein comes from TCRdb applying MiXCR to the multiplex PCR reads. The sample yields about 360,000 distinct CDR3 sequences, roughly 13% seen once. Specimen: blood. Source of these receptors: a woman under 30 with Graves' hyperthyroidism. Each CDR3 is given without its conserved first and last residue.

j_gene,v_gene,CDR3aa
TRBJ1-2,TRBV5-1,ASSFAPSPERYT
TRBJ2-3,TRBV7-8,ASSLLGLTSGRTDTQY
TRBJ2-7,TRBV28,ASSLPGQGAREQY
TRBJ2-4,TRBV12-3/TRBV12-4,ASSSGILY
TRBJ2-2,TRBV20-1,SAPGRNTGELF
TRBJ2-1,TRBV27,ASRGGPLSSYNEQF
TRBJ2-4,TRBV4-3,ASSQYAPSGRVEIAKNIQY
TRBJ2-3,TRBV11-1,ASSRVDVWRNTDTQY
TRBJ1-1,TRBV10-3,AISSGQNTEAF
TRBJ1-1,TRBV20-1,SASTGWANTEAF